What follows are 17 T cell receptor beta chains derived from one specimen sequenced in a study of a mutant IDH1 vaccine in newly diagnosed glioma. Their target antigens are unknown. Here immunoSEQ multiplex PCR was the method, and the copy in TCRdb shows in-frame clones only, minus some. Of around 50,000 clones listed, about 88% are singletons. Stated time point: week 47, end of study. In every dose of vaccine, 300 ug of mutant IDH1 20-mer peptide was given alongside topical imiquimod. The material was PBMCs, obtained from a glioma patient whose treatment included an IDH1 peptide vaccine. The receptors come from a woman aged 25 to 39 with glioma. Some clones in this sample may be carry-over from other donors' samples.

The genes are TRBV30 and TRBJ2-5; 9 positions match TRBD2. From germline, CDR1 is GTSNPN and CDR2 SVGIG (reference sequence). The CDR3 sequence is 18 residues long. Unmatched junction bases numbered 16, after V lost 0 bases and J lost 5 bases. The CDR3 nucleotides are TGTGCCTGGAGTGTTGGTTGGCTAGCGGGACCACTAGGGGAGACCCAGTACTTC. Residues: CAWSVGWLAGPLGETQYF.

V and J are TRBV9 and TRBJ1-3; TRBD1 matches 11 bases. The CDR3 consists of 16 residues. J was trimmed by 4 bases and V by 0 bases; bases with no gene match: 3. Germline V lookup: CDR1 SGDLS, CDR2 YYNGEE. The CDR3 DNA follows: TGTGCCAGCAGCGTAGAGGACAGGGGGCCCGGAAACACCATATATTTT. Protein sequence: CASSVEDRGPGNTIYF.

The rearrangement uses TRBV6-5 and TRBJ1-1, with D perhaps matching TRBD1 (5 bases). V lost 0 bases, J lost 5 bases, and 13 bases lay in between. This CDR3 is built from 15 residues. Germline-derived CDR1 and CDR2 are MNHEY and SVGAGI. The CDR3 loop is CASSYSTAPPTEAFF. CDR3 in DNA: TGTGCCAGCAGTTACTCGACAGCCCCCCCGACTGAAGCTTTCTTT.

The chain uses TRBV5-6 and TRBJ1-1; D unclear. Germline V CDR1 and CDR2: SGHDT, YYEEEE. Trimming pared 3 bases from V and 3 bases from J, leaving 9 bases between. This CDR3 comprises 13 residues. CDR3 DNA: TGTGCCAGCAGCTCCGTCGGGGACACTGAAGCTTTCTTT. Its protein is CASSSVGDTEAFF. The full variable domain, rest sourced from reference TRBV5-6 and TRBJ1-1, is DAGVTQSPTHLIKTRGQQVTLRCSPKSGHDTVSWYQQALGQGPQFIFQYYEEEERQRGNFPDRFSGHQFPNYSSELNVNALLLGDSALYLCASSSVGDTEAFFGQGTRLTVV.

The rearrangement joins TRBV10-3 to TRBJ2-3; D unresolved. This CDR3 comprises 13 residues. The V gene lost 3 bases and the J gene lost 3 bases, with 7 bases spanning the gap. Germline assignment: CDR1 ENHRY and CDR2 SYGVKD. The DNA of the CDR3 is TGTGCCATCAGTGATGTGGGGACAGATACGCAGTATTTT. Translated, it gives CAISDVGTDTQYF.

This clone was observed once. The V gene is TRBV5-6, the J gene TRBJ2-5, with TRBD1 as a possible D gene (5 bases). Matching the DNA end better, TRBJ2-7 makes the J call doubtful. The length of the CDR3 is 15 residues. Germline V CDR1 and CDR2: SGHDT, YYEEEE. CDR3 sequence (DNA): TGTGCCAGCAGCTCTGAAGGGGAAAGCTCCTACGAGCAGTACTTC. Its protein product is CASSSEGESSYEQYF.

The chain recombines TRBV4-1 with TRBJ1-1; D is unresolved. Trimming took off 0 bases at V and 10 bases at J, with 9 bases between the two ends. Germline assignment: CDR1 MGHRA and CDR2 YSYEKL. The CDR3 totals 12 residues. The CDR3 reads CASSQEGLRAFF. In DNA form, the CDR3 reads TGCGCCAGCAGCCAAGAGGGGTTACGAGCTTTCTTT.

The V call is TRBV9, the J call TRBJ2-5; 15 positions match TRBD2. The CDR3 is made up of 16 amino acids. Germline CDR1 and CDR2: SGDLS and YYNGEE. The junction had 3 bases not matched to a gene; V was cut back by 4 bases and J by 2 bases. CDR3 DNA sequence: TGTGCCAGCAGCCCAGGACTAGCGGGAGGGCAAGAGACCCAGTACTTC. Its translation is CASSPGLAGGQETQYF.

The chain recombines TRBV7-9 with TRBJ2-7; 11 nucleotides align to TRBD2. Germline V lookup: CDR1 SEHNR, CDR2 FQNEAQ (reference sequence). Unmatched junction bases numbered 8, after V lost 3 bases and J lost 7 bases. The CDR3 loop spans 15 amino acids. Here the CDR3 DNA reads TGTGCCAGCAGCTTGGGGCTAGCGGGAGGCGAAGAGCAGTACTTC. This gives the protein CASSLGLAGGEEQYF.

The genes are TRBV18 and TRBJ1-5; 8 bases fit TRBD1. CDR1 is KGHSH, CDR2 LQKENI, per germline. This CDR3 region has 18 residues. The V segment lost 2 bases and the J segment 2 bases; nucleotides outside the gene matches: 11. CDR3 amino acids: CASSPTYGQGPGNQPQHF. In nucleotides, the CDR3 is TGTGCCAGCTCACCAACATACGGACAGGGCCCGGGCAATCAGCCCCAGCATTTT.

This chain connects TRBV6-6 to TRBJ2-7; D unresolved. CDR1 is MNHNY and CDR2 is SVGAGI in the germline V gene (reference sequence). Trimming left V 5 bases short and J 3 bases short, with 11 bases between. The CDR3 runs to 13 residues. The CDR3 is CASSTPPDYEQYF. Here the CDR3 DNA reads TGTGCCAGCAGTACCCCGCCCGACTACGAGCAGTACTTC.

The rearrangement uses TRBV9 and TRBJ1-3; 7 bases are shared with TRBD1. The germline gives CDR1 SGDLS, CDR2 YYNGEE. V shed 0 bases, J shed 2 bases, and the junction held 2 bases outside the gene matches. CDR3 size: 15 residues. CDR3 sequence: CASSVETGAGNTIYF. The CDR3 DNA is TGTGCCAGCAGCGTAGAAACAGGGGCTGGAAACACCATATATTTT. The full variable domain, with the rest looked up from reference TRBV9 and TRBJ1-3, is DSGVTQTPKHLITATGQRVTLRCSPRSGDLSVYWYQQSLDQGLQFLIQYYNGEERAKGNILERFSAQQFPDLHSELNLSSLELGDSALYFCASSVETGAGNTIYFGEGSWLTVV.

The chain has TRBV5-1 and TRBJ2-1, with D possibly being TRBD2 (5 bases). Germline V gene sequence: CDR1 SGHRS, CDR2 YFSETQ. V lost 0 bases, J lost 0 bases, and 13 bases lay in between. The CDR3 length is 17 residues. The chain's CDR3 is CASSLGTSGVSYNEQFF. The CDR3, as DNA: TGCGCCAGCAGCTTGGGTACCTCCGGGGTCTCCTACAATGAGCAGTTCTTC.

The chain joins TRBV5-4 to TRBJ2-1, with D uncertain. The CDR3 spans 11 residues. V lost 4 bases and J 6 bases, leaving 5 bases between the germline ends. Germline V gene lookup returns CDR1 SGHNT and CDR2 YYREEE (reference sequence). The CDR3 loop is CASSRPNEQFF. In DNA form, the CDR3 reads TGTGCCAGCAGCCGACCCAATGAGCAGTTCTTC.

This chain joins TRBV29-1 and TRBJ2-2; 10 bases are a match to TRBD1. The CDR3 is 13 residues long. In germline, CDR1 is SQVTM, CDR2 ANQGSEA. V trimming: 6 bases; J trimming: 6 bases; junction bases outside the gene matches: 4. The CDR3, as DNA: TGCAGCGTCCGGGACAGGGGCCCCGGGGAGCTGTTTTTT. Translated, it gives CSVRDRGPGELFF.

This rearrangement joins TRBV7-8 to TRBJ2-7, with D tentatively TRBD1 or TRBD2 (6 bases each). The V and J ends lost 2 bases and 2 bases respectively, with 19 bases between them. Germline CDR1 SGHVS, CDR2 FQNEAQ. This CDR3 region has 17 residues. This CDR3 is CASSLTIGGLTPYEQYF. In DNA, the CDR3 is TGTGCCAGCAGCTTAACGATCGGGGGCCTTACCCCCTACGAGCAGTACTTC.

V usage is TRBV19 and J usage is TRBJ1-3, with TRBD1 as a possible D gene (5 bases). Trimming cost V 3 bases and J 4 bases, with 13 bases left between them. The CDR3 contains 15 residues. Germline loops: CDR1 LNHDA, CDR2 SQIVND (reference sequence). As DNA, the CDR3 is TGTGCCAGTAGTATTGAAGGGGCGAAAGGAAACACCATATATTTT. Protein product: CASSIEGAKGNTIYF.